These 4 T cell receptor beta chains were sequenced from one sample in a study of control samples from healthy donors and cancer patients. Using immunoSEQ multiplex PCR, the repertoire was profiled, and TCRdb retains in-frame clones only, with some absent. The sample has more than 95,000 clones; around 92% are singletons. The sample taken for sequencing was PBMCs. These receptors were taken from an elderly man with head and neck cancer.

This chain uses TRBV6-5 with TRBJ2-3; the match to TRBD1 covers 7 bases. Looked up from germline, CDR1 is MNHEY and CDR2 is SVGAGI. The CDR3 runs to 11 residues. V was pared by 5 bases and J by 9 bases, with 2 bases of the junction left unmatched. The CDR3 nucleotides read TGTGCCAGCAGTAGGGACAGAACGCAGTATTTT. Encoded protein: CASSRDRTQYF.

This sequence joins TRBV28 and TRBJ1-6, with D hard to call. The germline CDR1 and CDR2 sequences are MDHEN and SYDVKM. The V end lost 3 bases, the J end lost 10 bases, and 10 bases lay between the germline ends. This CDR3 comprises 13 residues. Here the CDR3 DNA reads TGTGCCAGCAGTTTGGCGGGGAACTCACCCCTCCACTTT. It is translated as CASSLAGNSPLHF.

The V and J genes are TRBV7-9 and TRBJ1-5; TRBD1 aligns across 7 bases. The ends lost 4 bases at V and 2 bases at J; junction bases unmatched: 5. Per the germline V gene, CDR1 is SEHNR and CDR2 is FQNEAQ (reference sequence). This CDR3 has 15 amino acids. The CDR3 here is CASSSQGLGNQPQHF. The CDR3 nucleotides are TGTGCCAGCAGCTCACAGGGGCTGGGCAATCAGCCCCAGCATTTT.

The genes are TRBV21-1 and TRBJ2-3; whether TRBD2, the table's D call, matches the DNA was not checked. TRBV21-1 corresponds to a pseudogene. There are 14 residues in the CDR3. Written as DNA, the CDR3 is TGTGCCAGCAGCATCGAGCGGGAGCCACATACGCAGTATTTT. Residues: CASSIEREPHTQYF.